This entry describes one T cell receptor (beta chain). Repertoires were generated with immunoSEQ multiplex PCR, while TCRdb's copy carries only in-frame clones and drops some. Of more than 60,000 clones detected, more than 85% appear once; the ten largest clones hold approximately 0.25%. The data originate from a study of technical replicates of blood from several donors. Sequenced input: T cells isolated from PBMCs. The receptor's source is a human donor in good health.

The CDR3 reads CASSQGTGINTEAFF. The CDR3 nucleotides read TGTGCCAGCAGCCAAGGGACAGGAATAAACACTGAAGCTTTCTTT. The chain links TRBV5-4 to TRBJ1-1; 8 bases are a match to TRBD1. Looked up from germline, CDR1 is SGHNT and CDR2 is YYREEE (reference sequence). Trimming at V came to 4 bases and at J to 2 bases, leaving 7 bases not matched to a gene. CDR3 length: 15 amino acids. The full variable domain, with the rest looked up from reference TRBV5-4 and TRBJ1-1, is ETGVTQSPTHLIKTRGQQVTLRCSSQSGHNTVSWYQQALGQGPQFIFQYYREEENGRGNFPPRFSGLQFPNYSSELNVNALELDDSALYLCASSQGTGINTEAFFGQGTRLTVV.